This note documents a single T cell receptor (beta chain) sequence. The antigen is unknown. PCR amplification relied on 60 Vbeta primers (plus 13 Jbeta primers). The method was immunoSEQ multiplex PCR; TCRdb's version includes in-frame clones alone and lacks a portion of them. The sample lists about 190,000 clones, about 90% occurring once. Germline-derived CDR1 and CDR2 are SGHTA and FQGTGA. CDR3 length equals 18 residues. Trimming took 5 bases from V and 4 from J; bases not matched to a gene: 13. The data are from a study of cytomegalovirus exposure and HLA in healthy donors. Study findings and constraints: With high specificity and sensitivity, the classifier reportedly diagnosed cytomegalovirus status. Earlier analysis looked at TCR beta V segments, and most were productive about 87% or about 30% of the time.

The rearrangement uses TRBV7-3 and TRBJ2-1, with 11 bases aligning to TRBD2. The TCR originated in a boy aged 2 to 10 in good health and CMV-seronegative. Specimen: PBMCs. The CDR3 DNA follows: TGTGCCAGCAGCCGGGCTAGCGGGGGGATATCCGGATACAATGAGCAGTTCTTC. Translated, it gives CASSRASGGISGYNEQFF.